The 15 T cell receptor beta chains given below trace back to one sample, sequenced in a study of shared clonotypes between healthy human individuals. The repertoire was sequenced with immunoSEQ multiplex PCR; TCRdb's copy has only in-frame clones and lacks some. The sample lists over a million clones; about 80% were seen once. Sequencing used memory CD4+ T cells sorted from blood. Described subset: CD45RA-negative fraction. Every receptor here comes from a young man in good health.

Here the CDR3 DNA reads TGTGCCAGCTCACTCGGGACAGGGGGCACTGAAGCTTTCTTT. It translates to CASSLGTGGTEAFF. The gene calls are TRBV18 and TRBJ1-1, with 11 bases matching TRBD1. The length of the CDR3 is 14 residues. CDR1 is KGHSH and CDR2 is LQKENI in the germline V gene. Trimming took 4 bases from V and 4 from J; bases not matched to a gene: 2.

This clone was counted a few times. The chain employs TRBV7-2 and TRBJ2-5, with TRBD2 identical over 7 bases. Trimming at V came to 4 bases and at J to 5 bases, leaving 10 bases not matched to a gene. The length of the CDR3 is 15 residues. CDR1 and CDR2 (germline): SGHTA, FQGNSA. CDR3 amino acids: CASSSRAGEGETQYF. CDR3 coding DNA: TGTGCCAGCAGCTCCCGTGCGGGAGAGGGGGAGACCCAGTACTTC. The whole variable domain, filled in from reference TRBV7-2 and TRBJ2-5, reads GAGVSQSPSNKVTEKGKDVELRCDPISGHTALYWYRQSLGQGLEFLIYFQGNSAPDKSGLPSDRFSAERTGGSVSTLTIQRTQQEDSAVYLCASSSRAGEGETQYFGPGTRLLVL.

This clone was counted a few times. This specimen includes other DNA sequences encoding the same CDR3. This chain links TRBV11-2 with TRBJ2-7; 7 nucleotides match TRBD2. Germline V gives CDR1 SGHAT, CDR2 FQNNGV. The CDR3 contains 15 residues. The V and J ends lost 1 base and 2 bases, in that order; junction bases with no gene match: 5. CDR3 in DNA: TGTGCCAGCAGCTTAGCCCCCGGGACTACCTACGAGCAGTACTTC. Encoded protein: CASSLAPGTTYEQYF.

This clone was seen only once. The chain uses TRBV2 and TRBJ2-5, with D tentatively TRBD2 (6 bases). CDR1 SNHLY and CDR2 FYNNEI come from the germline V gene. Trimming left V 4 bases short and J 5 bases short, with 8 bases between. This CDR3 contains 12 residues. The CDR3 region is CASSGTTETQYF. Written as DNA, the CDR3 is TGTGCCAGCAGTGGGACTACGGAGACCCAGTACTTC.

The gene calls are TRBV12-5 and TRBJ2-3, with D hard to call. The CDR3 loop spans 12 amino acids. V shed 0 bases and J shed 6 bases, with 4 bases lying between them. Germline loops: CDR1 LGHNT, CDR2 FRNRAP. Written as DNA, the CDR3 is TGTGCTAGTGGTTTGGTTGGGGATACGCAGTATTTT. As protein: CASGLVGDTQYF.

In this sample, this clone turned up once. The rearrangement uses TRBV6-1 and TRBJ1-6; unclear D gene. This CDR3 contains 14 residues. Germline CDR1 is MNHNS and CDR2 is SASEGT. V was clipped by 4 bases and J by 8 bases, with 12 bases between them. The CDR3 region is CASSVEGSDSPLHF. The CDR3 region has the DNA TGTGCCAGCAGTGTTGAAGGAAGTGATTCACCCCTCCACTTT.

CDR3 sequence: CAWSTWSSYNEQFF. In DNA form, the CDR3 reads TGTGCCTGGAGTACTTGGAGCTCCTACAATGAGCAGTTCTTC. The chain recombines TRBV30 with TRBJ2-1, with D unresolved. V lost 2 bases and J lost 0, with 8 bases in between. The CDR3 runs to 14 residues. Germline CDR1 is GTSNPN and CDR2 is SVGIG (reference sequence). The full variable domain, in which reference TRBV30 and TRBJ2-1 provide the parts outside the CDR3, is SQTIHQWPATLVQPVGSPLSLECTVEGTSNPNLYWYRQAAGRGLQLLFYSVGIGQISSEVPQNLSASRPQDRQFILSSKKLLLSDSGFYLCAWSTWSSYNEQFFGPGTRLTVL.

This sequence joins TRBV5-1 and TRBJ2-1; 8 bases are a match to TRBD1. Trimming cost V 3 bases and J 7 bases; bases outside gene matches: 3. This CDR3 has 13 residues. The germline CDR1 and CDR2 sequences are SGHRS and YFSETQ. For the CDR3, the DNA is TGCGCCAGCAGCTCCGGGACAGGAAATGAGCAGTTCTTC. Its translation is CASSSGTGNEQFF.

Turning to this clone: This sample includes further DNA sequences coding for the same CDR3. V gene TRBV7-9 combines with J gene TRBJ2-5; D not certain. V gave up 4 bases and J gave up 1 base, with 4 bases separating them. The CDR3 sequence is 12 residues long. Germline lookup yields CDR1 SEHNR and CDR2 FQNEAQ (reference sequence). The CDR3 loop is CASSSGQETQYF. The CDR3 nucleotides read TGTGCCAGCAGCTCTGGCCAAGAGACCCAGTACTTC.

This chain uses TRBV13 with TRBJ1-1; TRBD1 is a possible D gene (5 bases). The V and J ends lost 2 bases and 0 bases respectively, with 28 bases between them. Germline V lookup: CDR1 PRHDT, CDR2 FYEKMQ (reference sequence). The CDR3 length is 21 residues. CDR3 residues: CASSLYLWTKGSRDLNTEAFF. The CDR3 DNA follows: TGTGCCAGCAGCTTATATCTTTGGACAAAGGGGTCCCGTGATTTGAACACTGAAGCTTTCTTT.

This clone was detected many times. The chain is built from TRBV10-2 and TRBJ2-2, with D possibly TRBD1 on 6 matching bases. V lost 11 bases, J lost 3 bases, and 13 bases lay in between. CDR1 WSHSY and CDR2 SAAADI come from the germline V gene. The CDR3 contains 13 residues. This CDR3 is CAFRTADTGELFF. The CDR3, as DNA: TGCGCCTTTCGGACAGCCGACACCGGGGAGCTGTTTTTT.

This chain uses TRBV5-6 with TRBJ2-2; TRBD2 matches at 9 bases. Losses at the gene ends were 0 bases for V and 5 bases for J; bases not matched to a gene: 5. The CDR3 sequence is 16 residues long. In germline, CDR1 is SGHDT, CDR2 YYEEEE. CDR3 in amino acids: CASSLVAGVLTGELFF. CDR3 DNA sequence: TGTGCCAGCAGCTTGGTAGCGGGGGTCTTAACCGGGGAGCTGTTTTTT.

The rearrangement links TRBV4-1 to TRBJ1-1, with D tentatively TRBD1 (6 bases). The CDR3 runs to 16 residues. Trimming took off 4 bases at V and 1 base at J, with 16 bases between the two ends. Looked up from germline, CDR1 is MGHRA and CDR2 is YSYEKL. In DNA, the CDR3 is TGCGCCAGCAGCCCAAGGGGGGCGAGGGAGAACACTGAAGCTTTCTTT. This codes for CASSPRGARENTEAFF.

In DNA, the CDR3 is TGTGCCAGCAGTAAGAGACAGGGCCGGGAGACCCAGTACTTC. It encodes CASSKRQGRETQYF. The chain uses TRBV7-2 and TRBJ2-5; 7 positions agree with TRBD1. V lost 6 bases, J lost 5 bases, and 9 bases stayed unmatched. The V gene's germline CDR1 is SGHTA and CDR2 FQGNSA. CDR3 size: 14 residues.

V and J are TRBV5-1 and TRBJ2-1; D might be TRBD2 (7 bases). Germline CDR1 SGHRS, CDR2 YFSETQ. V lost 4 bases and J 9 bases, leaving 17 bases between the germline ends. CDR3 length equals 14 residues. CDR3 amino acids: CASSLLVAGAEQFF. In nucleotides, the CDR3 is TGCGCCAGCAGCCTACTTGTGGCGGGGGCTGAGCAGTTCTTC.